This passage covers 30 T cell receptor beta chains from one sample sequenced in a study of T-cell memory formation after mild COVID-19. MiXCR was run by TCRdb on the 5' RACE reads, yielding one entry per CDR3 protein. The repertoire consists of 200,000 to 250,000 distinct CDR3 sequences, with 15% to 19% occurring once and the leading ten covering 2.1%. Source material: PBMCs or a T cell subset sorted from them (not recorded which). Every receptor here comes from an adult woman who had mild COVID-19 (a few samples of this study predate the infection). Cell type and time point are not known.

The DNA for the CDR3 is TGCAGTGCTAGAGATGGGGGGACGGGAACTGAAGCTTTCTTT. This sequence encodes CSARDGGTGTEAFF. The V and J genes are TRBV20-1 and TRBJ1-1, with TRBD1 as a possible D gene (5 bases). The germline V gene encodes CDR1 DFQATT and CDR2 SNEGSKA (reference sequence). Trimming shortened V by 0 bases and J by 5 bases, and 13 bases separated the two germline ends. This CDR3 has 14 residues.

This clonotype was seen only a few times. The chain couples TRBV20-1 to TRBJ1-1; 10 bases match TRBD1. The CDR3 spans 18 residues. J lost 3 bases, V lost 1 base, and 14 bases had no gene match. Germline V lookup: CDR1 DFQATT, CDR2 SNEGSKA (reference sequence). In nucleotides, the CDR3 is TGCAGTGCTAGAGGATACGGACAGGGGGTTAGGTCGGACACTGAAGCTTTCTTT. Translation: CSARGYGQGVRSDTEAFF.

This clonotype was counted a single time. Mismatch with germline at one junction end may stem from a read error. The chain links TRBV19 to TRBJ1-2; the match to TRBD1 covers 9 bases. Looked up from germline, CDR1 is LNHDA and CDR2 is SQIVND (reference sequence). This CDR3 region has 13 residues. The CDR3 is CASRTGGRYGHTF. The CDR3 DNA sequence: TGTGCCAGTAGGACAGGGGGTCGATATGGCCACACCTTC.

This clonotype was detected ten times or more. This chain uses TRBV20-1 with TRBJ2-5; D perhaps matches TRBD2 (6 bases). Trimming took 0 bases from V and 2 from J, leaving 22 bases between them. This CDR3 is 18 amino acids long. CDR1 is DFQATT and CDR2 is SNEGSKA in the germline V gene (reference sequence). The CDR3: CSARDFDRLVGGQETQYF. CDR3 DNA: TGCAGTGCTAGAGATTTCGACCGACTAGTAGGCGGACAAGAGACCCAGTACTTC.

Relative to its sample, this clonotype is medium-sized. The chain couples TRBV12-3 or TRBV12-4 to TRBJ1-4; D gene unclear. V was cut by 5 bases and J by 5 bases, with 12 bases left in between. The CDR3 is 14 residues long. The CDR3 region is CASSVGELNEKLFF. CDR3 bases: TGTGCCAGCAGTGTCGGGGAGCTAAATGAAAAACTGTTTTTT.

This chain uses TRBV7-9 with TRBJ2-7, with D perhaps TRBD2 (5 bases). The CDR3 has 12 residues. The V end lost 5 bases, the J end lost 7 bases, and 12 bases lay between the germline ends. The germline V gene encodes CDR1 SEHNR and CDR2 FQNEAQ (reference sequence). CDR3 protein: CASSHRPGEQYF. The CDR3 nucleotides read TGTGCCAGCAGCCACCGTCCGGGAGAGCAGTACTTC.

This clonotype appeared a few times. The CDR3 reads CSSSRDTEAFF. CDR3 sequence (DNA): TGCAGTTCTTCCAGGGACACTGAAGCTTTCTTT. The chain uses TRBV20-1 and TRBJ1-1, with a weak D call TRBD1 (5 bases). CDR1 and CDR2 from the germline V gene are DFQATT and SNEGSKA (reference sequence). This CDR3 is built from 11 residues. V dropped 8 bases and J dropped 3 bases, with 10 bases sitting between them.

This clonotype showed up just once. The rearrangement links TRBV5-6 to TRBJ2-7, with D hard to call. This CDR3 region has 14 residues. Germline CDR1 SGHDT, CDR2 YYEEEE. Trimming removed 4 bases at V and 1 base at J, with 12 bases between. The CDR3 bases are TGTGCCAGCAGCCGGACGGAAATTTCCTACGAGCAGTACTTC. Its translation is CASSRTEISYEQYF.

The chain carries TRBV24-1 and TRBJ2-7; D perhaps matches TRBD1 (6 bases). V dropped 5 bases and J dropped 0 bases, with 19 bases sitting between them. Germline V gene sequence: CDR1 KGHDR, CDR2 SFDVKD. CDR3 length: 17 residues. This CDR3 reads CATSGLLPGTRSYEQYF. The CDR3 DNA follows: TGTGCCACCAGTGGTCTACTCCCCGGGACACGCTCCTACGAGCAGTACTTC.

The sample holds many counts of this clonotype. The chain employs TRBV4-3 and TRBJ2-1; 8 nucleotides match TRBD1. CDR1 and CDR2 from the germline V gene are LGHNA and YSLEER. The J segment lost 3 bases and the V segment lost 4 bases, leaving 8 bases of the junction unmatched. The CDR3 consists of 16 residues. The CDR3 spells CASSPRAGGSYNEQFF. In nucleotides, the CDR3 is TGCGCCAGCAGCCCAAGAGCAGGGGGCAGCTACAATGAGCAGTTCTTC.

The rearrangement joins TRBV5-1 to TRBJ1-1; 7 bases are shared with TRBD1. V gave up 2 bases and J gave up 5 bases; unmatched junction bases: 6. This CDR3 has 14 residues. Germline lookup yields CDR1 SGHRS and CDR2 YFSETQ. The CDR3 spells CASSLSQGRTEAFF. The DNA of the CDR3 is TGCGCCAGCAGCTTATCACAGGGGCGGACTGAAGCTTTCTTT.

This clonotype occurred a few times. The rearrangement links TRBV4-2 to TRBJ2-3, with TRBD2 as a possible D gene (7 bases). The CDR3 is 18 residues long. The V and J ends lost 0 bases and 2 bases respectively, with 18 bases between them. Germline assignment: CDR1 LGHNA and CDR2 YNFKEQ. The DNA of the CDR3 is TGTGCCAGCAGCCAAGACCGAGGGGGGGGGCGTTTCACAGATACGCAGTATTTT. Its translation is CASSQDRGGGRFTDTQYF.

The rearrangement joins TRBV4-2 to TRBJ2-7; maybe TRBD2 (6 bases). CDR3 length: 17 residues. V lost 0 bases to trimming and J lost 0 bases, with 15 bases between them. Germline V gives CDR1 LGHNA, CDR2 YNFKEQ. This chain's CDR3 is CASSQDGERAPSYEQYF. In nucleotides, the CDR3 is TGTGCCAGCAGCCAAGATGGGGAGCGGGCCCCCTCCTACGAGCAGTACTTC.

For this clonotype: Just one base apart from a much larger clone, this may be a read error. Here the CDR3 reads CASSQYLTGIQYF. CDR3 DNA: TGTGCCAGCAGCCAATATTTGACGGGTATCCAGTACTTC. This chain joins TRBV12-3 or TRBV12-4 and TRBJ2-5; no firm D call. The CDR3 length is 13 residues. Trimming stripped 6 bases from V and 10 bases from J, with 18 bases between.

This clonotype was picked up many times. The V call is TRBV5-1, the J call TRBJ2-7; D is tentatively TRBD1 or TRBD2 (6 bases each). Looked up from germline, CDR1 is SGHRS and CDR2 is YFSETQ. V was clipped by 3 bases and J by 4 bases, with 14 bases between them. The CDR3 totals 14 residues. The CDR3 region is CASSSPGAKYEQYF. The DNA for the CDR3 is TGCGCCAGCAGCTCGCCGGGGGCGAAATACGAGCAGTACTTC.

This clonotype was recorded a few times. This chain connects TRBV7-9 to TRBJ2-7; D may be TRBD1 or TRBD2 (5 bases each). Trimming removed 7 bases from V and 0 bases from J, with 13 bases in between. The CDR3 has 14 residues. From germline, CDR1 is SEHNR and CDR2 FQNEAQ (reference sequence). The CDR3 sequence is CASNPGRSSYEQYF. As DNA, the CDR3 is TGTGCCAGCAACCCGGGACGAAGCTCCTACGAGCAGTACTTC.

The chain couples TRBV10-3 to TRBJ2-1, with 8 nucleotides matching TRBD1. The CDR3 loop spans 12 amino acids. Germline V lookup: CDR1 ENHRY, CDR2 SYGVKD. Trimming at V came to 9 bases and at J to 4 bases, leaving 2 bases not matched to a gene. The CDR3 region has the DNA TGTGCCATGGGGACAGGTTACAATGAGCAGTTCTTC. The encoded protein is CAMGTGYNEQFF.

The chain uses TRBV20-1 and TRBJ2-2; TRBD1 matches at 10 bases. J was trimmed by 5 bases and V by 1 base; bases with no gene match: 4. From germline, CDR1 is DFQATT and CDR2 SNEGSKA (reference sequence). CDR3 size: 15 residues. As DNA, the CDR3 is TGCAGTGCTAGAGCCGGGACAGGGGCAACCGGGGAGCTGTTTTTT. It encodes CSARAGTGATGELFF.

This clonotype has only a few counts. The gene calls are TRBV12-3 or TRBV12-4 and TRBJ1-3; 9 nucleotides line up with TRBD1. This CDR3 region has 17 residues. Trimming cost V 6 bases and J 1 base; bases outside gene matches: 10. The CDR3 is CASRSGTGKRSGNTIYF. The CDR3 nucleotides read TGTGCCAGCAGGTCCGGGACAGGGAAGAGGTCTGGAAACACCATATATTTT.

The CDR3 spells CASSVGGTRRTEAFF. CDR3 nucleotides: TGTGCCAGCAGCGTAGGAGGAACTCGGCGCACTGAAGCTTTCTTT. This chain connects TRBV9 to TRBJ1-1; no clear D gene. There are 15 residues in the CDR3. Germline V gene data show CDR1 as SGDLS and CDR2 as YYNGEE. V dropped 0 bases and J dropped 4 bases, with 13 bases sitting between them.

This clonotype was picked up a small number of times. The rearrangement links TRBV12-3 or TRBV12-4 to TRBJ2-3, with TRBD1 as a possible D gene (7 bases). The CDR3 length is 15 residues. Trimming took 6 bases from V and 3 from J, leaving 16 bases between them. DNA for the CDR3: TGTGCCAGCAGACTTTCTTCAGGGGGGACAGATACGCAGTATTTT. It yields the protein CASRLSSGGTDTQYF.

The gene calls are TRBV6-2 or TRBV6-3 and TRBJ2-7; tentative D call: TRBD1 (6 bases). Germline V lookup: CDR1 MNHEY, CDR2 SVGEGT. V was cut by 5 bases and J by 1 base, with 12 bases left in between. The CDR3 is 14 residues long. In DNA form, the CDR3 reads TGTGCCAGCAGTCTGCCGGACAGTTCCTACGAGCAGTACTTC. This gives the protein CASSLPDSSYEQYF.

This clonotype was detected a few times. V and J are TRBV11-1 and TRBJ2-3; 11 bases fit TRBD2. This CDR3 contains 16 residues. CDR1 SGHAT and CDR2 FQDESV come from the germline V gene (reference sequence). Trimming took 5 bases from V and 8 from J; bases not matched to a gene: 12. The CDR3 loop reads CASSAGGTSGSGTQYF. The DNA of the CDR3 is TGTGCCAGCAGCGCCGGAGGGACTAGCGGTTCGGGTACGCAGTATTTT.

Only a few counts were recorded for this clonotype. The chain recombines TRBV20-1 with TRBJ2-5, with a possible D match to TRBD1 (5 bases). The ends were cut back, 5 bases at V and 2 bases at J, with 18 bases in the middle. This CDR3 is 15 amino acids long. Germline loops: CDR1 DFQATT, CDR2 SNEGSKA (reference sequence). CDR3 in amino acids: CSAPGDSTIQETQYF. The CDR3 DNA follows: TGCAGTGCTCCGGGTGACAGCACCATTCAAGAGACCCAGTACTTC.

The chain carries TRBV3-1 and TRBJ1-1; 9 bases agree with TRBD1. Germline lookup yields CDR1 LGHDT and CDR2 YNNKEL (reference sequence). V gave up 4 bases and J gave up 5 bases; unmatched junction bases: 8. The CDR3 has 15 residues. The CDR3 DNA reads TGTGCCAGCAGCCCTGCTTCGGGACAGGGTACTGAAGCTTTCTTT. As protein: CASSPASGQGTEAFF.

This clonotype was observed a few times. V gene TRBV12-3 or TRBV12-4 combines with J gene TRBJ1-5; TRBD1 aligns across 7 bases. The CDR3 covers 15 residues. V lost 5 bases, J lost 4 bases, and 8 bases stayed unmatched. CDR3 sequence reads: CASSTGTVKNQPQHF. The CDR3 DNA reads as TGTGCCAGCAGTACCGGGACAGTTAAAAATCAGCCCCAGCATTTT.

The chain links TRBV6-5 to TRBJ1-1; D gene ambiguous. Per the germline V gene, CDR1 is MNHEY and CDR2 is SVGAGI. V dropped 5 bases and J dropped 4 bases, with 14 bases sitting between them. The CDR3 is made up of 14 amino acids. CDR3 residues: CASSPGPQSTEAFF. CDR3 nucleotides: TGTGCCAGCAGTCCCGGGCCTCAGAGCACTGAAGCTTTCTTT.

This chain joins TRBV7-9 and TRBJ2-7; 8 bases line up with TRBD2. From germline, CDR1 is SEHNR and CDR2 FQNEAQ (reference sequence). Unmatched junction bases numbered 8, after V lost 5 bases and J lost 2 bases. The CDR3 is 15 amino acids. The CDR3 DNA follows: TGTGCCAGCAGCGGGGCCGGGCGGGGGGCCTACGAGCAGTACTTC. Protein product: CASSGAGRGAYEQYF.

There are a few counts of this clonotype. V and J are TRBV27 and TRBJ1-3, with D perhaps TRBD1 (5 bases). Per the germline V gene, CDR1 is MNHEY and CDR2 is SMNVEV (reference sequence). This CDR3 has 13 amino acids. V lost 0 bases, J lost 8 bases, and 8 bases lay in between. The CDR3 protein is CASSLSRGDTIYF. CDR3 DNA: TGTGCCAGCAGTTTATCAAGGGGAGACACCATATATTTT.

The chain uses TRBV29-1 and TRBJ2-1; the D is unclear. Trimming cost V 4 bases and J 0 bases, with 10 bases left between them. The CDR3 loop spans 14 amino acids. Germline V gives CDR1 SQVTM, CDR2 ANQGSEA. The CDR3 is CSVVTGGSYNEQFF. DNA for the CDR3: TGCAGCGTTGTCACCGGCGGCTCCTACAATGAGCAGTTCTTC.